The entry below describes one TCR beta chain. Using immunoSEQ multiplex PCR, the repertoire was profiled, and TCRdb retains in-frame clones only, with some absent. The profile shows roughly 43,000 clones, roughly nine tenths of them singletons. The CDR3 loop spans 16 amino acids. The V gene end was trimmed by 2 bases and the J gene end by 4 bases; junction bases not matched to a gene: 11. Per the germline V gene, CDR1 is SQVTM and CDR2 is ANQGSEA. The data originate from a study of T cell changes during pregnancy in multiple sclerosis. The sequence came from a female donor with multiple sclerosis, enrolled in a pregnancy study. Source: CD4+ T cells from peripheral blood mononuclear cells, taken after pregnancy. The gene calls are TRBV29-1 and TRBJ2-3; 8 nucleotides match TRBD2. The CDR3 DNA follows: TGCAGCGTTGAAAGGGGAAGCGGGAGTATCTCAGATACGCAGTATTTT. It is translated as CSVERGSGSISDTQYF.